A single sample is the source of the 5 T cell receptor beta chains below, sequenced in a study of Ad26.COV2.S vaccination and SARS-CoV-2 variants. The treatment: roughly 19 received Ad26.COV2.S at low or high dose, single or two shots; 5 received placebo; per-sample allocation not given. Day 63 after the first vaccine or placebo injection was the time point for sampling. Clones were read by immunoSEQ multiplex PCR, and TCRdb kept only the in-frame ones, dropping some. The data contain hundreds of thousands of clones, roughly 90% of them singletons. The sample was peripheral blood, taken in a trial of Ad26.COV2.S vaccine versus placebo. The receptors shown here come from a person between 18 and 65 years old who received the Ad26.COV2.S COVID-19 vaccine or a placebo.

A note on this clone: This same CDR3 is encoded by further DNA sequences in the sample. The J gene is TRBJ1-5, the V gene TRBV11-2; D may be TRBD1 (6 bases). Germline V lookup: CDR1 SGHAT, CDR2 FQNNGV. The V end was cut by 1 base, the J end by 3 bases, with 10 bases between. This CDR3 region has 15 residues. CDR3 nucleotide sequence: TGTGCCAGCAGCTTAGGGGGGGCGCCCAATCAGCCCCAGCATTTT. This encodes CASSLGGAPNQPQHF.

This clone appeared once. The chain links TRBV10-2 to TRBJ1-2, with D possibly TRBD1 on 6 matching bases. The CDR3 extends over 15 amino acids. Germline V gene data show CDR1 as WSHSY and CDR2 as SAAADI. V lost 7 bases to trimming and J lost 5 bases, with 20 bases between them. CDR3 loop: CASNVPGATPYGYTF. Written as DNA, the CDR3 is TGCGCCAGCAACGTCCCAGGGGCCACACCGTATGGCTACACCTTC.

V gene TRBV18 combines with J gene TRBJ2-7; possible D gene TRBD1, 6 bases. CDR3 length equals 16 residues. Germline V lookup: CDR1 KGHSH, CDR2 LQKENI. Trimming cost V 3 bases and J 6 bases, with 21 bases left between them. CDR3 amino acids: CASSPGWGPSDGEQYF. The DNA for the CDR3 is TGTGCCAGCTCACCTGGCTGGGGGCCATCGGACGGCGAGCAGTACTTC.

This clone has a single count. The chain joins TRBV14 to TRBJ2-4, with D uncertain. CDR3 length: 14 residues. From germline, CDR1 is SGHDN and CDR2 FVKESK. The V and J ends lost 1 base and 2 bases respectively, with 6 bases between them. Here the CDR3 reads CASSQGPSKNIQYF. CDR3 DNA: TGTGCCAGCAGCCAAGGACCTTCCAAAAACATTCAGTACTTC.

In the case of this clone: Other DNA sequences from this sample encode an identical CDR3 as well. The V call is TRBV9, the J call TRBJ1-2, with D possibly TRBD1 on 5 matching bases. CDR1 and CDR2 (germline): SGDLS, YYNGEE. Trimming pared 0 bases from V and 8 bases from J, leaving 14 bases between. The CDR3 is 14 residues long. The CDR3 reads CASSVVGGGGGYTF. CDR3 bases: TGTGCCAGCAGCGTAGTTGGGGGTGGAGGGGGCTACACCTTC.